The 25 T cell receptor beta chains reported below all come from one sample, sequenced in a study of T cell responses to AZD1222 COVID-19 vaccine. Only in-frame clones appear in the TCRdb table, and some are missing; sequencing was by immunoSEQ multiplex PCR. The repertoire holds around 78,000 clones, with just over 90% as singletons. Sequences were derived from peripheral blood, sampled on day 0 of MenACWY control vaccination. The receptors derive from an adult in good health.

The rearrangement links TRBV18 to TRBJ1-5; the D is unclear. The CDR3 length is 15 residues. V lost 1 base and J lost 2, with 9 bases in between. Germline CDR1 is KGHSH and CDR2 is LQKENI. The DNA for the CDR3 is TGTGCCAGCTCACCACTCCCGGGTGGCAATCAGCCCCAGCATTTT. Translating gives CASSPLPGGNQPQHF.

V and J are TRBV28 and TRBJ2-1, with D tentatively TRBD1 (6 bases). The CDR3 extends over 17 amino acids. Trimming stripped 6 bases from V and 6 bases from J, with 24 bases between. Germline loops: CDR1 MDHEN, CDR2 SYDVKM. The CDR3, as DNA: TGTGCCAGCAGCCTTCTGGGGCAGGGGTCCCCTTTCAATGAGCAGTTCTTC. Translating gives CASSLLGQGSPFNEQFF.

J is TRBJ1-2 and V is TRBV7-2; tentatively, D is TRBD1 (5 bases). Germline CDR1 and CDR2: SGHTA and FQGNSA. This CDR3 contains 11 residues. CDR3 loop: CISQGPYGYTF. CDR3 nucleotide sequence: TGTATATCCCAGGGCCCCTATGGCTACACCTTC.

The rearrangement links TRBV15 to TRBJ2-5, with D tentatively TRBD2 (6 bases). The CDR3 has 15 residues. The germline gives CDR1 LNHNV, CDR2 YYDKDF (reference sequence). With 6 bases removed from V and 5 bases from J, the gap between germline ends came to 19 bases. The CDR3 sequence is CATSTELGSAETQYF. In DNA, the CDR3 is TGTGCCACCAGTACAGAGCTCGGGAGTGCGGAGACCCAGTACTTC.

V usage is TRBV6-5 and J usage is TRBJ1-1; perhaps TRBD1 as D (5 bases). Trimming cost V 1 base and J 10 bases, with 19 bases left between them. CDR1 and CDR2 from the germline V gene are MNHEY and SVGAGI. This CDR3 is built from 15 residues. CDR3 coding DNA: TGTGCCAGCAGTTACTTGGCAGGGAGAATCTTTGGAGCTTTCTTT. Translated: CASSYLAGRIFGAFF.

The chain has TRBV4-1 and TRBJ2-7; TRBD2 aligns across 7 bases. Per the germline V gene, CDR1 is MGHRA and CDR2 is YSYEKL. V shed 0 bases and J 3 bases; nucleotides not matched to a gene: 2. The CDR3 consists of 14 residues. The CDR3, as DNA: TGCGCCAGCAGCCAAGAGGGACTAAACTACGAGCAGTACTTC. Its translation is CASSQEGLNYEQYF.

V gene TRBV3-1 (or the pseudogene TRBV3-2) combines with J gene TRBJ2-3; D assignment may be TRBD1 or TRBD2 (5 bases each). Per germline, CDR1 LGHDT and CDR2 YNNKEL (reference sequence). This CDR3 is 15 amino acids long. Trimming shortened V by 6 bases and J by 5 bases, and 18 bases separated the two germline ends. CDR3 nucleotides: TGTGCCAGCAGGACGGGGCCGGGCGGTGGAGATACGCAGTATTTT. Residues: CASRTGPGGGDTQYF.

This clone occurred once. The rearrangement links TRBV29-1 to TRBJ1-4, with D possibly TRBD1 on 5 matching bases. Germline V gives CDR1 SQVTM, CDR2 ANQGSEA. The CDR3 sequence is 13 residues long. Trimming took off 7 bases at V and 7 bases at J, with 16 bases between the two ends. For the CDR3, the DNA is TGCAGCGGCAGGGACCCGAAGAGTGAAAAACTGTTTTTT. Encoded protein: CSGRDPKSEKLFF.

As DNA, the CDR3 is TGTGCCAGCAGCGGGGAGGGCCTGGGGACCGGGGAGCTGTTTTTT. Encoded protein: CASSGEGLGTGELFF. The gene calls are TRBV11-3 and TRBJ2-2; 7 bases are shared with TRBD2. In germline, CDR1 is SGHNT, CDR2 YENEEA. This CDR3 has 15 residues. The ends lost 5 bases at V and 5 bases at J; junction bases unmatched: 8.

The chain combines TRBV3-1 (or the pseudogene TRBV3-2) with TRBJ2-1; 9 nucleotides match TRBD2. The V and J ends lost 0 bases and 15 bases, in that order; junction bases with no gene match: 12. The CDR3 sequence is 15 residues long. The germline V gene has CDR1 LGHDT and CDR2 YNNKEL (reference sequence). The CDR3 loop is CASSQDWASGMALFF. In nucleotides, the CDR3 is TGTGCCAGCAGCCAAGATTGGGCTAGCGGGATGGCTCTGTTCTTC.

The gene calls are TRBV5-4 and TRBJ2-7; 9 nucleotides align to TRBD2. CDR1 SGHNT and CDR2 YYREEE come from the germline V gene (reference sequence). This CDR3 has 14 residues. V dropped 4 bases and J dropped 3; count of bases not matched to a gene: 5. This CDR3 reads CASSQGGGGYEQYF. CDR3 nucleotides: TGTGCCAGCAGCCAGGGCGGGGGGGGCTACGAGCAGTACTTC.

The table lists this clone with a few counts. This chain uses TRBV11-2 with TRBJ2-7; D is unresolved. The CDR3 consists of 16 residues. Trimming removed 7 bases from V and 3 bases from J, with 22 bases in between. Germline-derived CDR1 and CDR2 are SGHAT and FQNNGV. The CDR3 spells CASTSIEDAPSYEQYF. CDR3 sequence (DNA): TGTGCCAGCACTTCGATCGAGGATGCTCCGAGCTACGAGCAGTACTTC.

The chain carries TRBV6-5 and TRBJ2-7; TRBD1 or TRBD2 may be the D gene (5 bases each). The V gene's germline CDR1 is MNHEY and CDR2 SVGAGI. Trimming left V 6 bases short and J 5 bases short, with 17 bases between. CDR3 length: 14 residues. CDR3 DNA sequence: TGTGCCAGCAGCCACGGAGGCAGGGCCAACGAGCAGTACTTC. The encoded protein is CASSHGGRANEQYF.

The chain carries TRBV5-1 and TRBJ1-1, with 7 nucleotides matching TRBD1. Germline assignment: CDR1 SGHRS and CDR2 YFSETQ. Germline trimming cut 6 bases from V and 1 base from J; bases unmatched to any gene: 15. The CDR3 loop spans 17 amino acids. CDR3 coding DNA: TGCGCCAGCACCACAGGGGCCTGGGTGCGGGGGAACACTGAAGCTTTCTTT. It encodes CASTTGAWVRGNTEAFF.

The chain carries TRBV11-2 and TRBJ1-1; no clear D. This CDR3 is built from 15 residues. Trimming left V 1 base short and J 0 bases short, with 9 bases between. Germline V lookup: CDR1 SGHAT, CDR2 FQNNGV. CDR3 coding DNA: TGTGCCAGCAGCTTAGGGGCACTGGTGAACACTGAAGCTTTCTTT. Residues: CASSLGALVNTEAFF.

This clone was counted once. The chain couples TRBV7-2 to TRBJ2-1; 7 bases agree with TRBD2. The CDR3 sequence is 16 residues long. CDR1 is SGHTA, CDR2 FQGNSA, per germline. Trimming took 4 bases from V and 0 from J; bases not matched to a gene: 6. CDR3 in DNA: TGTGCCAGCAGCTATCGAAGCGGGATCTCCTACAATGAGCAGTTCTTC. Translation gives CASSYRSGISYNEQFF.

This clone was detected once. V gene TRBV7-2 combines with J gene TRBJ1-4; D unclear. The V gene lost 1 base and the J gene lost 5 bases, with 8 bases spanning the gap. This CDR3 is 14 amino acids long. Germline V gene sequence: CDR1 SGHTA, CDR2 FQGNSA. Here the CDR3 reads CASSLGWQNEKLFF. In nucleotides, the CDR3 is TGTGCCAGCAGCTTAGGATGGCAAAATGAAAAACTGTTTTTT.

This sequence joins TRBV3-1 (or the pseudogene TRBV3-2) and TRBJ2-1; 8 positions match TRBD2. The germline gives CDR1 LGHDT, CDR2 YNNKEL (reference sequence). The CDR3 runs to 16 residues. V was pared by 0 bases and J by 14 bases, with 15 bases of the junction left unmatched. CDR3 loop: CASSQDWGTSLSWEFF. The CDR3 DNA reads as TGTGCCAGCAGCCAAGATTGGGGGACTAGTCTATCGTGGGAGTTCTTC.

The chain has TRBV9 and TRBJ2-3, with a possible D match to TRBD2 (5 bases). CDR3 length: 14 amino acids. The germline V gene encodes CDR1 SGDLS and CDR2 YYNGEE. Trimming stripped 4 bases from V and 2 bases from J, with 11 bases between. CDR3 region: CASSSGSVTDTQYF. For the CDR3, the DNA is TGTGCCAGCAGCTCCGGTAGCGTCACAGATACGCAGTATTTT.

A single count supports this clone. This chain connects TRBV19 to TRBJ2-3; no clear D gene. V was clipped by 1 base and J by 1 base, with 6 bases between them. There are 14 residues in the CDR3. The germline gives CDR1 LNHDA, CDR2 SQIVND (reference sequence). CDR3 nucleotide sequence: TGTGCCAGTAGTATAGGCCGACGCACAGATACGCAGTATTTT. Protein product: CASSIGRRTDTQYF.

The chain combines TRBV28 with TRBJ2-1; maybe TRBD2 (5 bases). In germline, CDR1 is MDHEN, CDR2 SYDVKM. The length of the CDR3 is 17 residues. Trimming removed 3 bases at V and 5 bases at J, with 20 bases between. CDR3 nucleotides: TGTGCCAGCAGTTTCCCCCCACGAGGGCATCCCGACAATGAGCAGTTCTTC. Encoded protein: CASSFPPRGHPDNEQFF.

This clone was seen once. The chain combines TRBV2 with TRBJ1-6; D is unresolved. Trimming took off 4 bases at V and 4 bases at J, with 8 bases between the two ends. The germline V gene has CDR1 SNHLY and CDR2 FYNNEI. The CDR3 contains 14 residues. For the CDR3, the DNA is TGTGCCAGCAGTGTAGCGGCTTATAATTCACCCCTCCACTTT. Residues: CASSVAAYNSPLHF.

In this sample, this clone turned up once. This chain links TRBV6-4 with TRBJ2-1; 8 nucleotides match TRBD2. Germline CDR1 and CDR2: MRHNA and SNTAGT. The V and J ends lost 6 bases and 6 bases, in that order; junction bases with no gene match: 10. CDR3 size: 15 residues. The CDR3 DNA reads as TGTGCCAGCAGCCCCACAGCGGGAGATCGCAATGAGCAGTTCTTC. Its translation is CASSPTAGDRNEQFF.

The rearrangement links TRBV9 to TRBJ1-3, with D perhaps TRBD1 (6 bases). The CDR3 totals 14 residues. V was pared by 0 bases and J by 3 bases, with 7 bases between. Germline CDR1 reads SGDLS; CDR2 reads YYNGEE. CDR3: CASSVGQDGNTIYF. CDR3 nucleotide sequence: TGTGCCAGCAGCGTAGGACAGGATGGAAACACCATATATTTT.

The J gene is TRBJ2-2, the V gene TRBV15; unclear D gene. The ends were cut back, 4 bases at V and 9 bases at J, with 15 bases in the middle. The CDR3 runs to 14 residues. Per germline, CDR1 LNHNV and CDR2 YYDKDF (reference sequence). This CDR3 reads CATSTRTSNRELFF. The CDR3 nucleotides read TGTGCCACCAGCACTAGGACGTCGAACCGGGAGCTGTTTTTT. Drawing the rest from reference TRBV15 and TRBJ2-2, the complete variable domain is DAMVIQNPRYQVTQFGKPVTLSCSQTLNHNVMYWYQQKSSQAPKLLFHYYDKDFNNEADTPDNFQSRRPNTSFCFLDIRSPGLGDTAMYLCATSTRTSNRELFFGEGSRLTVL.